The T cell receptor beta chain under discussion was sequenced for a study of cytomegalovirus exposure and HLA in healthy donors (dated by TCRdb to about 2017). Regarding the research as a whole: An earlier analysis of 587 of the donors reported under 300 Gb of sequence data and 117 million unique TCR beta sequences obtained from some 170 million T cells. Roughly 300 gigabases of sequencing data and 70 million to 100 million unique TCR sequences were included in an early release covering about 620 HLA-typed donors. Of the 300 to 450 genotyped donors, roughly 85% fell in the genetic ancestry cluster associated with self-reported Caucasian donors. The study aimed to test whether signatures of past pathogen exposure could be identified by cataloging public T cell receptors. The T cell repertoires of 670 or so subjects were profiled by immunosequencing and related to cytomegalovirus serostatus. Besides the first cohort of roughly 700 subjects, a separate validation cohort made up of over 95 different subjects was used. To predict cytomegalovirus infection status, the study combined high-throughput TCR immunosequencing, statistical association of individual TCRs with disease status, and machine learning. A later analysis re-analyzed previously published TCR beta repertoires from roughly 630 donors and added high-resolution HLA genotyping to study TCR occurrence patterns. In the later analysis, no new phenotypic data were used to find candidate immune exposures; instead, reliance was placed on TCR beta sequences and their occurrence across donors. An earlier analysis of around 540 of the donors applied high-throughput TCR beta sequencing to assess whether each TCR beta V gene segment acted as functional or pseudogenic. Donor age, sex, ethnicity and CMV serostatus were compiled alongside the repertoire data. A later genetic analysis took genome-wide SNP genotypes for about 55% of the roughly 700 donors and used that subset as a discovery cohort. All discovery cohort repertoires had been generated using a single sequencing platform. Both class I and class II loci were covered by HLA typing, at four-digit resolution. The number of typed donors differed by locus: about 620-640 for A, B, C, DRB1 and DQB1; 500 to 550 for DQA1; over 600 for DPA1; and about 450 for DPB1. About 5 DR-DQ haplotypes were handled as single units for association and clustering, since linkage in the cohort was strong. On average, around 230,000 unique TCR beta nucleotide sequences were sequenced per donor among a few hundred genotyped donors of the cohort, with roughly a sixth of those sequences being non-productive.

The full study reports these points: Correlated functional status among segregating V segments might reflect linkage disequilibrium, but an unknown experimental factor could not be ruled out. A few of the identified cytomegalovirus-associated TCR beta chains were confirmed in vitro to be specific for cytomegalovirus antigens. The authors suggested that the approach could potentially be extended to other disease states and immunological phenotypes. Assigning TCR associations to individual alleles was difficult when HLA alleles, especially DR and DQ, strongly co-occurred. According to a later genetic analysis, donors in an Asian-associated ancestry cluster had fewer N-insertions in productive TCRs than the approximately 650-donor mean. Because HLA typing was missing for some donors at each locus, association tests included only the typed subset. A further reported finding was that TCR beta sequences accurately predicted the HLA-A and HLA-B alleles for most subjects in the first cohort. In both the original and validation cohorts, the classifier was reported to diagnose cytomegalovirus status with high specificity and sensitivity. Most CMV-associated TCR beta chains appeared to be HLA-restricted in a later analysis, and the HLA associations seemed to be driven largely by CMV exposure. A later analysis found that TCR association rates varied across HLA loci, with DRB1 alleles showing the most associated TCRs and HLA-C alleles the fewest. Seventeen rarely observed V segments, including chromosome 9 orphons, were excluded from the earlier analysis of several hundred of the donors because counts were too low. The only immune exposure information available for the cohort was CMV serostatus. Because the 87-base-pair reads could not distinguish some IMGT-functional V segments, including TRBV6-2 and TRBV6-3, those segments were excluded. While some public TCRs were present in many individuals, most TCR sequences turned up only very rarely across donors. In an earlier analysis of fewer than 750 of the donors, most TCR beta V segments were observed in productive rearrangements about 87% or about 30% of the time, broadly matching IMGT annotations. In the study, some 160 TCR beta chains were listed as associated with cytomegalovirus. The presence/absence analyses assumed that sequencing depth was roughly uniform across donors, and that assumption may not be true. Several of the top co-occurrence clusters appeared to be linked to parvovirus B19, influenza, CMV and Epstein-Barr virus, according to a later analysis. In this cohort, only TCR beta chains were sequenced, and detectable features were limited by the absence of alpha or paired-chain data. At a false discovery rate of 0.05, a later analysis linked 16,951 TCR beta sequences to specific HLA alleles. A cluster of highly shared sequence variants was judged likely to represent a technical artifact of the sequencing pipeline. In a later genetic analysis, a missense DCLRE1C variant was associated with V-gene and J-gene trimming of TCR beta chains, and the association was replicated in an independent cohort. Compared with equally common non-associated chains, HLA-associated TCR beta chains in a later analysis were more clonally expanded and had lower generation probabilities.

Library preparation used the immunoSEQ multiplex PCR assay. The multiplex PCR relied on a mix of 60 forward primers for TCR Vbeta segments and 13 reverse primers for TCR Jbeta segments. A multiplex PCR assay on genomic DNA amplified the CDR3 region of rearranged TCR beta genes. The amplified TCR beta libraries were sequenced on the Illumina HiSeq System as 87-base-pair reads. The study's own analysis went as follows. A later analysis tallied around 82 million unique TCR beta chains across the 640 or so repertoires, and around 12 million of those chains were shared by two or more donors. Raw reads were error-corrected and collapsed into unique sequences with a nearest-neighbor algorithm that merged closely related sequences to remove PCR and sequencing errors. Alignment of CDR3 sequences to IMGT reference sequences was used to assign V, D and J gene segments. For a sequence to be retained, a match of at least six nucleotides was required to both a V gene segment and a J gene segment. Rearrangements were called productive when the CDR3 lacked stop codons and stayed in frame with V and J; all others were non-productive. CDR3 was defined by IMGT convention, running from the second conserved V-encoded cysteine to the conserved J-encoded phenylalanine. The earlier analysis of fewer than 700 of the donors excluded sequences that lacked an unambiguous match to a single V gene segment. In an earlier analysis of a few hundred of the donors, a V segment was called functional when productive rearrangements were above 56.7%, and segregating when the standard deviation between donors exceeded 5%. A statistical classification framework was built to diagnose cytomegalovirus status from the catalog of TCR beta chain sequences. A later analysis assigned V and J genes by comparing TCR nucleotide sequences with IMGT/GENE-DB human TR gene sequences. In a later analysis, CDR3 sequences and most-parsimonious VDJ recombination scenarios were assigned using the TCRdist pipeline. In a later analysis, each TCR beta chain was defined by its CDR3 amino acid sequence together with its V-gene family, and reads without a unique V-gene family were excluded. In a later analysis, 450 to 600 highly shared, low-generation-probability nucleotide sequences were removed to address suspected cross-contamination and a sequencing artifact. A later analysis calculated a clonal expansion index for each public chain from normalized within-repertoire ranks of inferred template counts. A later analysis computed generation probabilities with a VDJ recombination model fitted to out-of-frame rearrangements, and checked the results against IGoR. Hypergeometric tests were used in a later analysis to score TCR-TCR, TCR-HLA and TCR-CMV co-occurrence, with a repertoire-size bias correction applied to the TCR pairs. To estimate false discovery rates, a later analysis permuted the HLA or CMV assignments 20 times. In a later analysis, co-occurring TCRs were grouped with DBSCAN, and TCRdist sequence similarity was added when clustering was performed within HLA-allele-positive subsets. Repertoires with fewer than 30,000 or more than 120,000 public chains, plus five repertoires with anomalous nucleotide sharing, were excluded from co-occurrence clustering. TCRdb holds this immuneACCESS table with in-frame rearrangements only. Some clones are missing; in checked studies, unresolved V genes explain under half, and the rest has no known cause. The V and J calls and clone size come from that table; D and trimming were worked out from the DNA. This sample's table carries more than 95,000 clones. The top ten clonotypes cover about 2.2% of the sample.

Concerning this clone: Its antigen is currently not known.

As encoded in the germline V gene, CDR1 is SGHRS while CDR2 is YFSETQ. Trimming at the junction amounts to 3 bases on V and 5 bases on J, and the germline ends lie 15 bases apart. From cysteine to phenylalanine, the CDR3 is 14 amino acids long. Only the CDR3 DNA is retained, 42 bases long and in frame from the first base. In total, 630 or so healthy bone marrow donors made up the cohort. All cohort members were sampled while nominally healthy, although unrecorded immune exposures were likely present. The donor tested CMV seronegative and was one of the 352 seronegative cohort members. A peripheral blood sample was provided by each donor, and peripheral blood mononuclear cells were used for TCR beta sequencing. The Qiagen DNeasy Blood Extraction Kit was used to extract genomic DNA from the blood cell samples.

Material for sequencing was PBMCs. This TCR was sampled from a man aged 40-55 years in good health and CMV-seronegative. The rearrangement combines TRBV5-1 with TRBJ2-7; the D segment could be TRBD2, given 5 matching bases. The encoded CDR3 is CASSSRRLVDEQYF. The DNA reads TGCGCCAGCAGCTCCAGGAGGCTGGTAGACGAGCAGTACTTC. The CDR3 plus the reference TRBV5-1 and TRBJ2-7 genes for the other parts give the full variable domain: KAGVTQTPRYLIKTRGQQVTLSCSPISGHRSVSWYQQTPGQGLQFLFEYFSETQRNKGNFPGRFSGRQFSNSRSEMNVSTLELGDSALYLCASSSRRLVDEQYFGPGTRLTVT.